One sample yielded the 13 T cell receptor beta chains listed below, sequenced in a study of neurological immune-mediated disorders. TCRdb analysed the 5' RACE reads with MiXCR anew, one entry per CDR3 protein. The sample includes more than 45,000 distinct CDR3 sequences, under 4.5% of them seen just once. The sequenced material came from PBMCs. The receptors shown here come from a woman aged 25 to 45 with multiple sclerosis.

This clonotype was picked up many times. The chain couples TRBV7-9 to TRBJ2-1, with 9 bases fitting TRBD2. This CDR3 spans 20 amino acids. With V trimmed by 0 bases and J by 0 bases, 12 bases remained unmatched. Germline values: CDR1 SEHNR, CDR2 FQNEAQ (reference sequence). The CDR3 loop is CASSLAKLASGASSYNEQFF. In DNA, the CDR3 is TGTGCCAGCAGCTTAGCTAAGTTGGCTAGCGGGGCTAGCTCCTACAATGAGCAGTTCTTC.

This clonotype was detected many times. The V call is TRBV12-3 or TRBV12-4, the J call TRBJ1-3, with D perhaps TRBD1 (5 bases). The CDR3 has 14 residues. Trimming took 3 bases from V and 4 from J, leaving 10 bases between them. CDR3 nucleotide sequence: TGTGCCAGCAGTTTTGGGGGTGTGGGAAACACCATATATTTT. Residues: CASSFGGVGNTIYF.

The sample holds many counts of this clonotype. V and J are TRBV29-1 and TRBJ1-5; TRBD1 matches 7 bases. CDR1 and CDR2 (germline): SQVTM, ANQGSEA. The CDR3 is 13 residues long. Losses at the gene ends were 5 bases for V and 6 bases for J; bases not matched to a gene: 7. The DNA for the CDR3 is TGCAGCGTTTTGTCGGCAGGGGGTCAGCCCCAGCATTTT. Translated, it gives CSVLSAGGQPQHF.

Many counts were recorded for this clonotype. The chain combines TRBV11-2 with TRBJ2-7; D is perhaps TRBD1 (5 bases). CDR1 is SGHAT and CDR2 is FQNNGV in the germline V gene. The CDR3 consists of 15 residues. Trimming removed 0 bases from V and 3 bases from J, with 12 bases in between. CDR3 in amino acids: CASSLDQGRVYEQYF. CDR3 coding DNA: TGTGCCAGCAGCTTAGACCAGGGAAGGGTCTACGAGCAGTACTTC. Supplemented by reference TRBV11-2 and TRBJ2-7, the full variable domain reads EAGVAQSPRYKIIEKRQSVAFWCNPISGHATLYWYQQILGQGPKLLIQFQNNGVVDDSQLPKDRFSAERLKGVDSTLKIQPAKLEDSAVYLCASSLDQGRVYEQYFGPGTRLTVT.

This clonotype appeared many times. This chain uses TRBV29-1 with TRBJ2-1, with D perhaps assigned TRBD1 or TRBD2 (6 bases each). V was clipped by 6 bases and J by 5 bases, with 17 bases between them. CDR3 size: 14 residues. Germline assignment: CDR1 SQVTM and CDR2 ANQGSEA. CDR3 sequence: CSVLGGGQHNEQFF. CDR3 nucleotides: TGCAGCGTCCTGGGGGGCGGGCAACACAATGAGCAGTTCTTC.

This clonotype was counted many times. This rearrangement joins TRBV7-8 to TRBJ2-1; 11 nucleotides match TRBD2. This CDR3 contains 18 residues. V shed 1 base, J shed 7 bases, and the junction held 12 bases outside the gene matches. Germline CDR1 SGHVS, CDR2 FQNEAQ. The CDR3 DNA sequence: TGTGCCAGCAGCTTAGTTATACTAGCGGGAGTGGGGGAGAATGAGCAGTTCTTC. Protein: CASSLVILAGVGENEQFF.

This clonotype was counted at least ten times. This chain connects TRBV5-1 to TRBJ2-7; 9 bases line up with TRBD1. Germline V lookup: CDR1 SGHRS, CDR2 YFSETQ. CDR3 size: 14 residues. V was clipped by 0 bases and J by 4 bases; unmatched bases: 2. The CDR3 protein is CASSLGTGEYEQYF. CDR3 nucleotides: TGCGCCAGCAGCTTGGGGACAGGGGAATACGAGCAGTACTTC.

This clonotype was seen ten or more times. The V and J genes are TRBV7-9 and TRBJ2-5; 10 nucleotides line up with TRBD2. The V gene's germline CDR1 is SEHNR and CDR2 FQNEAQ (reference sequence). The CDR3 covers 15 residues. After removal of 11 bases from V and 5 bases from J, the junction contained 14 bases not matched to a gene. CDR3 in amino acids: CASRGLAKSLETQYF. Written as DNA, the CDR3 is TGTGCCTCTCGGGGACTAGCGAAATCGTTGGAGACCCAGTACTTC.

This clonotype occurred many times. The V and J genes are TRBV12-3 or TRBV12-4 and TRBJ2-7; D not certain. Trimming stripped 7 bases from V and 7 bases from J, with 14 bases between. This CDR3 contains 12 residues. CDR3 amino acids: CASTLSFGEQYF. Written as DNA, the CDR3 is TGTGCCAGCACTCTATCATTCGGGGAGCAGTACTTC.

On this clonotype itself: The junction differs from germline at one of its ends, possibly a read error. The chain uses TRBV18 and TRBJ1-5; a weak D match, TRBD1 (5 bases). This CDR3 contains 14 residues. The germline V gene has CDR1 KGHSH and CDR2 LQKENI. CDR3 in DNA: TGTGCCAGCTCACCGGGACTCGCGGGTCAGCCCCAGAATTTT. It is translated as CASSPGLAGQPQNF.

This clonotype was detected only a few times. J is TRBJ1-1 and V is TRBV10-2; D remains ambiguous. This CDR3 region has 14 residues. V was pared by 3 bases and J by 1 base, with 9 bases between. Germline V lookup: CDR1 WSHSY, CDR2 SAAADI. This CDR3 reads CASSDRPSNTEAFF. DNA for the CDR3: TGCGCCAGCAGTGATAGACCCTCGAACACTGAAGCTTTCTTT.

In its sample, this clonotype was seen many times. The gene calls are TRBV5-1 and TRBJ2-5; D may be TRBD1 (5 bases). V was shortened by 4 bases and J by 4 bases, with 20 bases between the two germline ends. There are 16 residues in the CDR3. Per the germline V gene, CDR1 is SGHRS and CDR2 is YFSETQ. CDR3 residues: CASSLERTRMRETQYF. In DNA form, the CDR3 reads TGCGCCAGCAGCCTCGAAAGGACACGGATGAGAGAGACCCAGTACTTC.

There are many counts of this clonotype. The chain employs TRBV7-6 and TRBJ2-5; 10 positions match TRBD1. Trimming removed 1 base from V and 5 bases from J; junction bases left unmatched: 7. The CDR3 runs 16 residues. Germline V gene sequence: CDR1 SGHVS, CDR2 FNYEAQ. CDR3 bases: TGTGCCAGCAGCTTAGTCTCGGGACAGGGGTTTGAGACCCAGTACTTC. This codes for CASSLVSGQGFETQYF.